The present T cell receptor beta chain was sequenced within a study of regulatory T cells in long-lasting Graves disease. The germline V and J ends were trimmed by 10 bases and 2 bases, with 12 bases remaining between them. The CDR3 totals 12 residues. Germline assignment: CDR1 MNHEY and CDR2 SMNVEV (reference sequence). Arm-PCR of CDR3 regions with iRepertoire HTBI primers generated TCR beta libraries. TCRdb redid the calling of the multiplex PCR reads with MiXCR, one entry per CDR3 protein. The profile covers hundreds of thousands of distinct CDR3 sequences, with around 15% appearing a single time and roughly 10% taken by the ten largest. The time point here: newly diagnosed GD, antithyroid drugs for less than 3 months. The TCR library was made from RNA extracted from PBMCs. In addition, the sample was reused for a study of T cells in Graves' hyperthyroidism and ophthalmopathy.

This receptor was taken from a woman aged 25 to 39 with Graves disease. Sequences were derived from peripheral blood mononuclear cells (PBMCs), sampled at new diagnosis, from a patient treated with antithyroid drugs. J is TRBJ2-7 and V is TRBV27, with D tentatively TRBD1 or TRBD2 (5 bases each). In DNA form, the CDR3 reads TGTGCCACCTTTGGGGGTCCCTACGAGCAGTACTTC. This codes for CATFGGPYEQYF.